This TCR beta chain was profiled in a study of monozygotic twins with inflammatory bowel disease. General study findings and limits: IBD patients, compared with healthy twins, shared fewer clonotypes with others (especially with disease activity). A single strong clonotype or signal linked to IBD was not supported.

Looked up from germline, CDR1 is MDHEN and CDR2 is SYDVKM. The CDR3 is made up of 17 amino acids. A note on this clonotype: What it recognizes is unknown.

Input per TCR library consisted of around 4,000 ng of total RNA. Template switching incorporated UMIs with a 6-nucleotide sample barcode. TCRdb reprocessed the 5' RACE reads and stores each CDR3 protein as one record, lacking DNA. This specimen shows approximately 150,000 distinct CDR3 sequences; the ten leading clones hold 2.4%. The gene calls are TRBV28 and TRBJ2-3; TCRdb's assignment of TRBD1 cannot be checked, as there is no DNA. The sequenced material came from blood. This sequence was found in a human donor with ulcerative colitis or Crohn's disease, or a healthy co-twin of an affected twin (not recorded which). The CDR3 loop is CASSSQGEGASTDTQYF.